This TCR beta chain emerged from a study of blood T cell repertoires in COVID-19. V lost 5 bases to trimming and J lost 4 bases, with 11 bases between them. Germline V gene sequence: CDR1 LGHDT, CDR2 YNNKEL (reference sequence). The length of the CDR3 is 13 residues. Source study methods: Estimation of nucleated cell counts was performed using reference gene primer amplification. The protocol was immunoSEQ multiplex PCR, while the TCRdb copy is restricted to in-frame clones and leaves out a portion. V and J calls and clone size are given by that table; D and trimming were obtained from the DNA. The profile shows around 170,000 clones, under 80% of them singletons.

Source material: peripheral blood. The rearrangement links TRBV3-1 (or the pseudogene TRBV3-2) to TRBJ1-1; no clear D gene. The source is a woman older than 75 with acute or convalescent COVID-19. For the CDR3, the DNA is TGTGCCAGCAGCAGGTCCGGAGGCACTGAAGCTTTCTTT. This translates into CASSRSGGTEAFF.